These 12 T cell receptor beta chains share one sample of origin, sequenced in a study of T cells after posttransplantation cyclophosphamide (dated by TCRdb to 2016 to 2018). The library came from the immunoSEQ multiplex PCR assay. The immuneACCESS repertoire file appears here via TCRdb, limited to in-frame rearrangements. These files lack a portion of the clones; in checked studies, under half of the deficit traces to unresolved V genes, and the cause of the others is not known. There are approximately 26,000 clones in this sample, and none of them is a singleton. The top ten clones comprise about 4.5% of the sample. Source material: PBMCs. These receptors originate from a woman in her 50s in good health, CMV-negative, and a related stem cell transplant donor.

This clone was detected ten times or more. The gene calls are TRBV2 and TRBJ1-4, with TRBD1 matching over 7 bases. This CDR3 is built from 15 residues. Trimming took 7 bases from V and 4 from J; bases not matched to a gene: 9. CDR1 and CDR2 from the germline V gene are SNHLY and FYNNEI. CDR3 sequence: CASNSPGGFNEKLFF. The CDR3 coding sequence is TGTGCCAGCAACAGCCCAGGGGGGTTTAATGAAAAACTGTTTTTT.

This clone was picked up many times. V gene TRBV29-1 combines with J gene TRBJ2-7; possibly TRBD1 for D (6 bases). V was trimmed by 4 bases and J by 4 bases, leaving 14 bases between them. Germline V gives CDR1 SQVTM, CDR2 ANQGSEA. The CDR3 loop spans 13 amino acids. CDR3 bases: TGCAGCGTTGTGGGGATAACAGGGTACGAGCAGTACTTC. Amino acids: CSVVGITGYEQYF.

This clone was counted many times. The chain uses TRBV2 and TRBJ2-2; TRBD2 agrees at 13 bases. Germline loops: CDR1 SNHLY, CDR2 FYNNEI. There are 17 residues in the CDR3. The V segment lost 6 bases and the J segment 3 bases; nucleotides outside the gene matches: 7. The CDR3, as DNA: TGTGCCAGCAGGACTAGCGGGAGGCTCGGGGACACCGGGGAGCTGTTTTTT. Protein sequence: CASRTSGRLGDTGELFF.

This clone was detected many times. This chain uses TRBV5-1 with TRBJ2-5; D may be TRBD2 (5 bases). The CDR3 extends over 15 amino acids. V was shortened by 0 bases and J by 2 bases, with 11 bases between the two germline ends. Per germline, CDR1 SGHRS and CDR2 YFSETQ. The CDR3 reads CASSLGLALQETQYF. The CDR3 DNA sequence: TGCGCCAGCAGCTTGGGGCTAGCCCTTCAAGAGACCCAGTACTTC.

This clone was seen ten or more times. This chain connects TRBV30 to TRBJ2-4; D call uncertain. Between the trimmed V and J ends, which lost 0 bases and 7 bases, there was a span of 10 bases. The germline V gene encodes CDR1 GTSNPN and CDR2 SVGIG (reference sequence). The CDR3 runs to 13 residues. The CDR3 DNA sequence: TGTGCCTGGAGTGTACTCGGGTTCAACATTCAGTACTTC. Translation gives CAWSVLGFNIQYF.

This clone showed up many times. V usage is TRBV27 and J usage is TRBJ2-7, with TRBD1 matching 10 bases. The CDR3 spans 16 residues. The germline V gene encodes CDR1 MNHEY and CDR2 SMNVEV (reference sequence). V dropped 6 bases and J dropped 1; count of bases not matched to a gene: 9. The CDR3 DNA follows: TGTGCCAGCAGCTTTTATCCGGGACAGGGGTCCTACGAGCAGTACTTC. It codes for CASSFYPGQGSYEQYF.

The table lists this clone with many counts. The chain couples TRBV29-1 to TRBJ2-5; 15 bases are a match to TRBD2. The J segment lost 5 bases and the V segment lost 4 bases, leaving 8 bases of the junction unmatched. Germline-derived CDR1 and CDR2 are SQVTM and ANQGSEA. This CDR3 region has 16 residues. The CDR3 bases are TGCAGCGTTGTTCCGGGACTAGCGGGAGGCTGGGAGACCCAGTACTTC. Translation gives CSVVPGLAGGWETQYF.

This clone was recorded many times. The CDR3 spells CAINDRFSNQPQHF. The CDR3 DNA reads as TGTGCCATCAATGACAGATTTAGCAATCAGCCCCAGCATTTT. The rearrangement joins TRBV27 to TRBJ1-5; TRBD1 is a possible D gene (5 bases). Germline V gene sequence: CDR1 MNHEY, CDR2 SMNVEV (reference sequence). The CDR3 spans 14 residues. V gave up 10 bases and J gave up 0 bases, with 13 bases separating them.

This clone was seen repeatedly, ten times or more. The V and J genes are TRBV7-3 and TRBJ2-2, with TRBD1 matching 10 bases. Germline V gives CDR1 SGHTA, CDR2 FQGTGA. CDR3 length equals 16 residues. Trimming cost V 5 bases and J 4 bases; bases outside gene matches: 7. The CDR3 sequence: CASSPGQGYSTGELFF. The CDR3 DNA sequence: TGTGCCAGCAGCCCGGGACAGGGGTATAGCACCGGGGAGCTGTTTTTT.

This clone was counted many times. The chain has TRBV27 and TRBJ1-4, with 7 positions matching TRBD1. V lost 5 bases to trimming and J lost 7 bases; unmatched junction nucleotides: 7. The CDR3 length is 14 residues. Germline V gene sequence: CDR1 MNHEY, CDR2 SMNVEV (reference sequence). CDR3 region: CASSEGAVGEKLFF. The CDR3 DNA reads TGTGCCAGCAGTGAGGGGGCCGTGGGTGAAAAACTGTTTTTT.

This clone was observed many times. CDR3 DNA: TGTGCCAGTAGTCACAGGGGGGGTGGCTACACCTTC. Protein: CASSHRGGGYTF. The gene calls are TRBV19 and TRBJ1-2, with 8 bases aligning to TRBD1. The CDR3 consists of 12 residues. CDR1 is LNHDA, CDR2 SQIVND, per germline (reference sequence). The ends lost 5 bases at V and 7 bases at J; junction bases unmatched: 3.

This clone was observed at least ten times. The gene calls are TRBV5-4 and TRBJ2-5, with 11 bases identical to TRBD1. The V gene end was trimmed by 4 bases and the J gene end by 4 bases; junction bases not matched to a gene: 3. CDR1 SGHNT and CDR2 YYREEE come from the germline V gene (reference sequence). The CDR3 extends over 14 amino acids. CDR3 bases: TGTGCCAGCAGCGCCGGGACAGGGGGAGAGACCCAGTACTTC. Translated: CASSAGTGGETQYF.